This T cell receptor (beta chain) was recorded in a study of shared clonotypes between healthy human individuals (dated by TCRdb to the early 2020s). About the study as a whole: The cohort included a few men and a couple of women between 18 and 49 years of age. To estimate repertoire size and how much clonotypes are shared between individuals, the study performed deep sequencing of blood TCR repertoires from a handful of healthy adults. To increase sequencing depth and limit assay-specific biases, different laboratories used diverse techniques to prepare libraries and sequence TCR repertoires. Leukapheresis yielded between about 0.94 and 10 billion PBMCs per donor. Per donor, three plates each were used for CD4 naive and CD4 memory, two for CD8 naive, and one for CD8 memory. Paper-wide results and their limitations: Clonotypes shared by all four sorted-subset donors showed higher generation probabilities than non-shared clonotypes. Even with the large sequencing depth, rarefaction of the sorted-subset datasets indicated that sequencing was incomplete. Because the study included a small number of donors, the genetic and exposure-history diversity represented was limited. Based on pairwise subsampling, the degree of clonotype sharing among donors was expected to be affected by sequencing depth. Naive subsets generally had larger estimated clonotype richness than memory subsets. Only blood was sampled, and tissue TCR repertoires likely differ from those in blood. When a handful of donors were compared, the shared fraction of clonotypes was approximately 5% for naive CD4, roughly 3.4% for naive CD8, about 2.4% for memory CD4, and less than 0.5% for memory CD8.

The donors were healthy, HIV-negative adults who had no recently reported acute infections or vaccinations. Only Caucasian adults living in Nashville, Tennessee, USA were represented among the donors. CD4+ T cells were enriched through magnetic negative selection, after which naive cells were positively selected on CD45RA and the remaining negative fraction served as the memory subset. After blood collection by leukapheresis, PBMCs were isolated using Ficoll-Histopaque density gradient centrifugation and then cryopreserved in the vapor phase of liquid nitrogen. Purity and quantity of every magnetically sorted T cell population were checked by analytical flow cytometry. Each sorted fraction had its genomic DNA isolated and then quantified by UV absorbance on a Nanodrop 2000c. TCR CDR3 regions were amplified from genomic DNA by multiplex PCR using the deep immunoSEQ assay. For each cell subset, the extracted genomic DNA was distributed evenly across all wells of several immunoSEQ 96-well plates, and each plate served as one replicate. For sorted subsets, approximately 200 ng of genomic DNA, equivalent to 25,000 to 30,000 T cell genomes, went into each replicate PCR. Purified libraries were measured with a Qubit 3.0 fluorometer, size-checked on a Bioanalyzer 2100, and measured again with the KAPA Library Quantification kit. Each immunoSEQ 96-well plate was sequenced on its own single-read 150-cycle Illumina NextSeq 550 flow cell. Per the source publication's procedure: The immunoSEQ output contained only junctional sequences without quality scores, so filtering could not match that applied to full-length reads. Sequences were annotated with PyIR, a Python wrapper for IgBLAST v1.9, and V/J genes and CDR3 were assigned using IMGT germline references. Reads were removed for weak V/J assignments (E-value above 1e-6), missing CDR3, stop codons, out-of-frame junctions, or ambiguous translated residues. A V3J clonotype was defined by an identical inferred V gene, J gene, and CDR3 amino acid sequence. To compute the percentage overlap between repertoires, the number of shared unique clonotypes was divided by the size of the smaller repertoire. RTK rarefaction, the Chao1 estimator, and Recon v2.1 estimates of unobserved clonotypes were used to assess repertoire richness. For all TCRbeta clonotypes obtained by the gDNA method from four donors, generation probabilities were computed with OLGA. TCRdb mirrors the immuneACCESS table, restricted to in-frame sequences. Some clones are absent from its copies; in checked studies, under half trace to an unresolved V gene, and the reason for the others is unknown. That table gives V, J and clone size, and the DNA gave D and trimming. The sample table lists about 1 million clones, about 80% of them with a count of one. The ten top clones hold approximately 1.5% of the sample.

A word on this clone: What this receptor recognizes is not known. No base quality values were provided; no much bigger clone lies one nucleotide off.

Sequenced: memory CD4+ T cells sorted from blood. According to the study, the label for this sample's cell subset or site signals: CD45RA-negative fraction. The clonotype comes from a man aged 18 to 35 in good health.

The CDR3 reads as follows: CASSQERGLIVDTQYF. The nucleotides are TGTGCCAGCAGCCAAGAAAGGGGGCTAATAGTAGATACGCAGTATTTT. The sequence is built from TRBV14 and TRBJ2-3; a stretch of 7 junction bases matches TRBD1. Based on the germline V gene, the CDR1 and CDR2 sequences are SGHDN and FVKESK. For this chain, trimming is 0 bases at the V end and 5 bases at the J end, and the number of junction bases without a gene match is 8. The CDR3 runs 16 amino acids, cysteine and phenylalanine included. Only CDR3 DNA is held: 48 bases, read in frame from base 1. Supplemented by the reference TRBV14 and TRBJ2-3 proteins around the CDR3, the complete variable domain is EAGVTQFPSHSVIEKGQTVTLRCDPISGHDNLYWYRRVMGKEIKFLLHFVKESKQDESGMPNNRFLAERTGGTYSTLKVQPAELEDSGVYFCASSQERGLIVDTQYFGPGTRLTVL.